This T cell receptor (beta chain) emerged from a study of control samples from healthy donors and cancer patients. Some clones are missing from TCRdb's copy, which holds only in-frame ones; the method was immunoSEQ multiplex PCR. The sample shows 150,000 to 200,000 clones, 90% to 95% of them seen only once. Sequenced sample: blood. The receptor was isolated from a man in his late teens or twenties in good health.

CDR3 protein: CASSYSLAGRAGELFF. For the CDR3, the DNA is TGTGCCAGCAGTTACTCGCTAGCGGGGAGAGCCGGGGAGCTGTTTTTT. The rearrangement joins TRBV6-2 or TRBV6-3 to TRBJ2-2, with 9 bases lining up with TRBD2. Germline CDR1 and CDR2: MNHEY and SVGEGT. This CDR3 spans 16 amino acids. V lost 0 bases, J lost 6 bases, and 5 bases stayed unmatched.